The next 21 T cell receptor beta chains were all read from a single sample in a study of blood T cell repertoires in COVID-19. Some clones are missing from TCRdb's copy, which holds only in-frame ones; the method was immunoSEQ multiplex PCR. Among a few hundred thousand clones listed, about 80% were seen once. The material sequenced was peripheral blood. The origin of the receptors is an elderly woman with acute or convalescent COVID-19.

The chain couples TRBV20-1 to TRBJ1-1; D not certain. Germline assignment: CDR1 DFQATT and CDR2 SNEGSKA (reference sequence). V lost 3 bases, J lost 1 base, and 12 bases lay in between. The CDR3 has 14 amino acids. For the CDR3, the DNA is TGCAGTGCTAGTGACCCGGGGAAGAACACTGAAGCTTTCTTT. It yields the protein CSASDPGKNTEAFF.

The chain couples TRBV6-2 or TRBV6-3 to TRBJ2-7; 7 bases agree with TRBD1. V was pared by 5 bases and J by 1 base, with 2 bases of the junction left unmatched. The CDR3 has 13 residues. The V gene's germline CDR1 is MNHEY and CDR2 SVGEGT. In DNA form, the CDR3 reads TGTGCCAGCAGTAGGACAGGTTCCTACGAGCAGTACTTC. It specifies CASSRTGSYEQYF.

The rearrangement joins TRBV12-3 or TRBV12-4 to TRBJ1-1, with no clear D. Trimming cost V 3 bases and J 5 bases, with 7 bases left between them. The CDR3 totals 12 residues. CDR3 nucleotide sequence: TGTGCCAGCAGTTTCTTCGGGACTGAAGCTTTCTTT. It encodes CASSFFGTEAFF.

V gene TRBV15 combines with J gene TRBJ2-5; 11 positions agree with TRBD2. The V segment lost 0 bases and the J segment 5 bases; nucleotides outside the gene matches: 11. Looked up from germline, CDR1 is LNHNV and CDR2 is YYDKDF (reference sequence). The CDR3 has 18 residues. CDR3 protein: CATSRDPSTSGIWETQYF. The CDR3 DNA follows: TGTGCCACCAGCAGAGATCCCTCGACTAGCGGGATATGGGAGACCCAGTACTTC. Full variable domain (missing parts from reference TRBV15 and TRBJ2-5): DAMVIQNPRYQVTQFGKPVTLSCSQTLNHNVMYWYQQKSSQAPKLLFHYYDKDFNNEADTPDNFQSRRPNTSFCFLDIRSPGLGDTAMYLCATSRDPSTSGIWETQYFGPGTRLLVL.

The chain is built from TRBV4-1 and TRBJ2-1, with D possibly matching TRBD2 (6 bases). CDR3 size: 15 residues. V lost 4 bases, J lost 1 base, and 11 bases lay in between. Per germline, CDR1 MGHRA and CDR2 YSYEKL. In DNA, the CDR3 is TGCGCCAGCAGCCCCACCGGGACTTCCTACAATGAGCAGTTCTTC. It codes for CASSPTGTSYNEQFF.

This clone was seen only a few times. This rearrangement joins TRBV15 to TRBJ1-6; D is possibly TRBD1 (6 bases). V was trimmed by 5 bases and J by 7 bases, leaving 15 bases between them. Germline CDR1 is LNHNV and CDR2 is YYDKDF (reference sequence). CDR3 length: 15 residues. Here the CDR3 DNA reads TGTGCCACCAGCGGGGAAGGGGGTAAGAATTCACCCCTCCACTTT. Its protein is CATSGEGGKNSPLHF.

The V gene is TRBV6-5, the J gene TRBJ2-7, with 9 bases that match TRBD1. The V gene end was trimmed by 9 bases and the J gene end by 7 bases; junction bases not matched to a gene: 10. CDR1 is MNHEY, CDR2 SVGAGI, per germline. The CDR3 loop spans 13 amino acids. CDR3 in amino acids: CASTRQGTGEQYF. The DNA for the CDR3 is TGTGCCAGTACCCGACAGGGGACAGGGGAGCAGTACTTC.

The CDR3 bases are TGTGCCAGCATGCGGGGTTCGACAGATACGCAGTATTTT. Translated: CASMRGSTDTQYF. The J gene is TRBJ2-3, the V gene TRBV6-5; D is perhaps TRBD2 (6 bases). The V gene's germline CDR1 is MNHEY and CDR2 SVGAGI. The CDR3 covers 13 residues. Trimming stripped 7 bases from V and 3 bases from J, with 11 bases between.

This clone was picked up a small number of times. The V call is TRBV19, the J call TRBJ1-2, with 8 positions matching TRBD1. Germline-derived CDR1 and CDR2 are LNHDA and SQIVND (reference sequence). The CDR3 is 14 residues long. J lost 2 bases, V lost 2 bases, and 1 base had no gene match. The CDR3 DNA reads TGTGCCAGTAGTATAAGACAGGGGAACTATGGCTACACCTTC. Residues: CASSIRQGNYGYTF.

The rearrangement uses TRBV18 and TRBJ2-5, with 11 bases fitting TRBD1. Germline-derived CDR1 and CDR2 are KGHSH and LQKENI. This CDR3 has 15 residues. The V segment lost 6 bases and the J segment 5 bases; nucleotides outside the gene matches: 8. The CDR3 DNA is TGTGCCAGCTCCGTGGACAGGGGGCCCGGGGAGACCCAGTACTTC. This sequence encodes CASSVDRGPGETQYF.

V gene TRBV3-1 (or the pseudogene TRBV3-2) combines with J gene TRBJ2-7, with D perhaps TRBD1 (7 bases). Germline V gives CDR1 LGHDT, CDR2 YNNKEL (reference sequence). Trimming removed 7 bases from V and 3 bases from J, with 13 bases in between. The CDR3 is 13 amino acids. DNA of the CDR3: TGTGCCAGCATGAATCAGGGGGGCTACGAGCAGTACTTC. Translated, it gives CASMNQGGYEQYF.

The chain recombines TRBV6-5 with TRBJ2-7; maybe TRBD2 (6 bases). This CDR3 comprises 14 residues. Trimming cost V 6 bases and J 1 base, with 13 bases left between them. Germline CDR1 and CDR2: MNHEY and SVGAGI. The CDR3 DNA reads as TGTGCCAGCAGGAGGGACTGGCAATCCTACGAGCAGTACTTC. This codes for CASRRDWQSYEQYF.

This clone was seen more than once but under ten times. DNA for the CDR3: TGTGCCAGCAGCTTACAGGGGCCGGGCGTGGCTTTCTTT. Protein product: CASSLQGPGVAFF. V gene TRBV11-2 combines with J gene TRBJ1-1, with a possible D match to TRBD1 (6 bases). The CDR3 sequence is 13 residues long. Germline V gene data show CDR1 as SGHAT and CDR2 as FQNNGV. Trimming took 2 bases from V and 11 from J, leaving 15 bases between them.

The V and J genes are TRBV5-1 and TRBJ2-1, with 8 positions matching TRBD2. Germline CDR1 reads SGHRS; CDR2 reads YFSETQ. The CDR3 is 15 residues long. V shed 3 bases, J shed 3 bases, and the junction held 5 bases outside the gene matches. CDR3 amino acids: CASSSGGLVYNEQFF. The CDR3 bases are TGCGCCAGCAGCTCGGGGGGACTAGTCTACAATGAGCAGTTCTTC. Looking up the rest from reference TRBV5-1 and TRBJ2-1 gives the full variable domain: KAGVTQTPRYLIKTRGQQVTLSCSPISGHRSVSWYQQTPGQGLQFLFEYFSETQRNKGNFPGRFSGRQFSNSRSEMNVSTLELGDSALYLCASSSGGLVYNEQFFGPGTRLTVL.

V and J are TRBV7-9 and TRBJ2-7; maybe TRBD2 (5 bases). CDR1 is SEHNR and CDR2 is FQNEAQ in the germline V gene (reference sequence). Trimming shortened V by 5 bases and J by 0 bases, and 14 bases separated the two germline ends. The CDR3 is 15 amino acids. CDR3: CASSARTGSSYEQYF. The DNA for the CDR3 is TGTGCCAGCAGCGCCCGGACTGGGAGCTCCTACGAGCAGTACTTC.

The chain couples TRBV6-2 or TRBV6-3 to TRBJ1-1; D perhaps matches TRBD1 (6 bases). The germline V gene encodes CDR1 MNHEY and CDR2 SVGEGT. V lost 2 bases, J lost 5 bases, and 12 bases lay in between. This CDR3 contains 14 residues. CDR3 coding DNA: TGTGCCAGCAGTTACCGGGGGGCTGTTACTGAAGCTTTCTTT. This sequence encodes CASSYRGAVTEAFF.

The chain has TRBV5-1 and TRBJ2-5; TRBD2 is a possible D gene (6 bases). Looked up from germline, CDR1 is SGHRS and CDR2 is YFSETQ. The CDR3 runs 15 residues. V gave up 0 bases and J gave up 2 bases, with 11 bases separating them. The CDR3 coding sequence is TGCGCCAGCAGCTTGGCGGGAGCGCCACAAGAGACCCAGTACTTC. It is translated as CASSLAGAPQETQYF.

V usage is TRBV3-1 (or the pseudogene TRBV3-2) and J usage is TRBJ1-1; D unclear. CDR3 size: 15 residues. Germline CDR1 is LGHDT and CDR2 is YNNKEL (reference sequence). Trimming left V 3 bases short and J 9 bases short, with 20 bases between. The CDR3 is CASSHFTATVKKAFF. The DNA of the CDR3 is TGTGCCAGCAGCCATTTTACAGCCACCGTGAAAAAAGCTTTCTTT.

V and J are TRBV18 and TRBJ2-7; a possible D gene is TRBD2 (6 bases). This CDR3 contains 14 residues. V was shortened by 3 bases and J by 5 bases, with 14 bases between the two germline ends. Germline-derived CDR1 and CDR2 are KGHSH and LQKENI. CDR3 residues: CASSPGDWADEQYF. The CDR3 coding sequence is TGTGCCAGCTCACCGGGGGACTGGGCCGACGAGCAGTACTTC.

The genes are TRBV18 and TRBJ2-7, with TRBD1 matching over 7 bases. Germline assignment: CDR1 KGHSH and CDR2 LQKENI. This CDR3 contains 14 residues. The V and J ends lost 3 bases and 3 bases, in that order; junction bases with no gene match: 5. The CDR3 DNA reads TGTGCCAGCTCACCCGGGACAGCCAACTACGAGCAGTACTTC. This sequence encodes CASSPGTANYEQYF. The variable domain in full, completed from reference TRBV18 and TRBJ2-7, reads NAGVMQNPRHLVRRRGQEARLRCSPMKGHSHVYWYRQLPEEGLKFMVYLQKENIIDESGMPKERFSAEFPKEGPSILRIQQVVRGDSAAYFCASSPGTANYEQYFGPGTRLTVT.

This chain uses TRBV5-1 with TRBJ1-1; possibly TRBD1 for D (5 bases). The germline CDR1 and CDR2 sequences are SGHRS and YFSETQ. V was trimmed by 0 bases and J by 3 bases, leaving 12 bases between them. The CDR3 covers 15 residues. The DNA for the CDR3 is TGCGCCAGCAGCTTGGGGGAGGGACCTTACACTGAAGCTTTCTTT. Protein sequence: CASSLGEGPYTEAFF.